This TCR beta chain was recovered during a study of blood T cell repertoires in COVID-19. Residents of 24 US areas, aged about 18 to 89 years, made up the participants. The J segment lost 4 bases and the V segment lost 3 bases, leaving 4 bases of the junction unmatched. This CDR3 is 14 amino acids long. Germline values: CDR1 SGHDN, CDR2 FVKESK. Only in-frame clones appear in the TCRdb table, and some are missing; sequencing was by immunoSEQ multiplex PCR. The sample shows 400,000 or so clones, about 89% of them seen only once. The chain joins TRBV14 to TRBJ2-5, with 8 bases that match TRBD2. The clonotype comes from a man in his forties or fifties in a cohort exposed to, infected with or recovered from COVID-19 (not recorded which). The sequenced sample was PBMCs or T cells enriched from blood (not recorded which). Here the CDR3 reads CASSQLGLGETQYF. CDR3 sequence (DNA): TGTGCCAGCAGCCAGTTGGGACTAGGAGAGACCCAGTACTTC.